This section outlines one T cell receptor (beta chain) sequence together with its context. Its specificity is unknown. This sample stems from a study of identical twins. Healthy Caucasians supplied all donations. Overall study results and limits: Beta clonotypes that were abundant in cord blood contained fewer insertions, a pattern absent from memory repertoires. Instead of following the same donors, the conclusions were based on cross-sectional statistical analysis.

After template switching added a universal primer site, the resulting cDNA carried unique molecular identifiers. In TCRdb, the 5' RACE reads were re-called with MiXCR into one record per CDR3 protein. The table has around 570,000 distinct CDR3 sequences, nearly 10% seen once. This sample was shared with a second study, whose subject was yellow fever vaccine responses in identical twins.

The specimen sequenced was PBMCs. The source is a young woman in good health.

CDR3 amino acids: CASSYVGLAGGEQFF. The CDR3 bases are TGTGCCAGCAGTTACGTTGGGCTAGCAGGTGGGGAGCAGTTCTTC. This chain links TRBV6-2 or TRBV6-3 with TRBJ2-1; a possible D gene is TRBD2 (5 bases). CDR1 is MNHEY and CDR2 is SVGEGT in the germline V gene. There are 15 residues in the CDR3. Deletions cut 2 bases from V and 10 bases from J, with 18 bases between.